The present entry profiles one TCR beta chain with its context. Its antigen remains unknown. Germline CDR1 SGHVS, CDR2 FQNEAQ. This CDR3 is built from 14 residues. V lost 4 bases and J lost 7, with 13 bases in between. The data were taken from a study of T cells in Graves' hyperthyroidism and ophthalmopathy. RNA transcripts were the template for amplifying TCR beta CDR3 regions. HTBI primers were the set used in a first-round RT-PCR of the TCR CDR3. TCRdb recomputed calls from the multiplex PCR reads with MiXCR, one row per CDR3 protein. The sample yields 450,000 to 700,000 distinct CDR3 sequences, 35% to 55% seen once. Whole-study results and caveats: For ophthalmopathy, model prediction preceded onset by a median 6.5 months. Blood also contained most expanded thyroid clonotypes above 0.001.

Reasons for excluding patients were uncontrolled infection, other autoimmune disease, pregnancy or lactation. The source of this sequence is an adult woman with Graves' disease, either hyperthyroidism or ophthalmopathy (not recorded which). The sample taken for sequencing was peripheral blood or thyroid tissue (not recorded which). The rearrangement joins TRBV7-8 to TRBJ1-4; D is undetermined. CDR3 nucleotides: TGTGCCAGCAGCTCCGGGCCTGAGAGTGAAAAACTGTTTTTT. Its translation: CASSSGPESEKLFF.